Listed below are T cell receptor beta chains from one sample, sequenced in a study of identical twins. One entry per CDR3 protein, called by TCRdb with MiXCR from the 5' RACE reads. The sample comprises more than 650,000 distinct CDR3 sequences, around 5.7% of which are singletons, and about 1.8% rests with the top ten. The source material was naive T cells sorted from blood. The receptors shown here come from a man in his late teens or twenties in good health. The CDR3 runs from the conserved cysteine through the conserved F or W. A D gene is named only where the DNA matches it firmly. The size entry is marked missing in some rows and otherwise reads once, few, many or a size class.

V gene: TRBV7-2; clone size: few; D gene: .; J gene: TRBJ2-2; CDR3 DNA: TGTGCCAGCAGCCTAGATCGGTTACCCGGGGAGCTGTTTTTT; CDR3 protein: CASSLDRLPGELFF
V gene: TRBV11-3; clone size: few; D gene: .; J gene: TRBJ1-1; CDR3 DNA: TGTGCCAGCAGCTTAGATATGGCGGGGAGACGGAATGAAGCTTTCTTT; CDR3 protein: CASSLDMAGRRNEAFF
V gene: TRBV20-1; clone size: many; D gene: .; J gene: TRBJ1-5; CDR3 DNA: TGCAGTGCTAGAATAGGAGATCCCAATCAGCCCCAGCATTTT; CDR3 protein: CSARIGDPNQPQHF
V gene: TRBV4-1; clone size: .; D gene: .; J gene: TRBJ2-1; CDR3 DNA: TGCGCCAGCAGCCAGCCAACCCGGACTCCGACTCATGAGCAGTTCTTC; CDR3 protein: CASSQPTRTPTHEQFF
V gene: TRBV7-9; clone size: few; D gene: TRBD1; J gene: TRBJ1-1; CDR3 DNA: TGTGCCAGCAGCCCACAACTGGACAGGCTGAACACTGAAGCTTTCTTT; CDR3 protein: CASSPQLDRLNTEAFF
V gene: TRBV5-6; clone size: many; D gene: .; J gene: TRBJ1-1; CDR3 DNA: TGTGCCAGCAGCTTAGTGGGGGCGAACACTGAAGCTTTCTTT; CDR3 protein: CASSLVGANTEAFF
V gene: TRBV20-1; clone size: many; D gene: .; J gene: TRBJ1-6; CDR3 DNA: TGCAGTGCTAGGCTGTCAGGGTCCAATTCACCCCTCCACTTT; CDR3 protein: CSARLSGSNSPLHF
V gene: TRBV29-1; clone size: many; D gene: TRBD2; J gene: TRBJ2-1; CDR3 DNA: TGCAGCGTCACTAGCGCCTCCTACAATGAGCAGTTCTTC; CDR3 protein: CSVTSASYNEQFF
V gene: TRBV6-1; clone size: .; D gene: TRBD1; J gene: TRBJ1-5; CDR3 DNA: TGTGCCAGCAGTCCAGGACAGGGGCCCAATCAGCCCCAGCATTTT; CDR3 protein: CASSPGQGPNQPQHF
V gene: TRBV6-2/TRBV6-3; clone size: few; D gene: .; J gene: TRBJ2-7; CDR3 DNA: TGTGCCAGCAGTACGATCGGGCCAACCTACGAGCAGTACTTC; CDR3 protein: CASSTIGPTYEQYF
V gene: TRBV27; clone size: many; D gene: TRBD2; J gene: TRBJ2-3; CDR3 DNA: TGTGCCAGCAGTTTACTAGCGGGAGGGCGGGATACGCAGTATTTT; CDR3 protein: CASSLLAGGRDTQYF
V gene: TRBV24-1; clone size: many; D gene: .; J gene: TRBJ2-5; CDR3 DNA: TGTGCCACCAGTGATTCCCTGACGGAGACCCAGTACTTC; CDR3 protein: CATSDSLTETQYF
V gene: TRBV27; clone size: many; D gene: .; J gene: TRBJ2-2; CDR3 DNA: TGTGCCAGCAGTTGGGATAGAAACTTGGCCAACACCGGGGAGCTGTTTTTT; CDR3 protein: CASSWDRNLANTGELFF
V gene: TRBV7-2; clone size: many; D gene: .; J gene: TRBJ2-7; CDR3 DNA: TGTGCCAGCAGCTTAACTGTAACCTACGAGCAGTACTTC; CDR3 protein: CASSLTVTYEQYF
V gene: TRBV20-1; clone size: .; D gene: .; J gene: TRBJ1-5; CDR3 DNA: TGCAGTGCTAGAGAAGGCGACTATAGCAATCAGCCCCAGCATTTT; CDR3 protein: CSAREGDYSNQPQHF
V gene: TRBV20-1; clone size: many; D gene: .; J gene: TRBJ2-3; CDR3 DNA: TGCAGTGCTCCCCGTCGGTCCGGTCAGTATTTT; CDR3 protein: CSAPRRSGQYF
V gene: TRBV5-1; clone size: .; D gene: .; J gene: TRBJ2-2; CDR3 DNA: TGCGCCAGCAGCTGGCCTAGAGGGAACACCGGGGAGCTGTTTTTT; CDR3 protein: CASSWPRGNTGELFF
V gene: TRBV7-9; clone size: few; D gene: .; J gene: TRBJ2-6; CDR3 DNA: TGTGCCAGCAGCTTTTCTGTCTCTGGGGCCAACGTCCTGACTTTC; CDR3 protein: CASSFSVSGANVLTF
V gene: TRBV7-8; clone size: .; D gene: .; J gene: TRBJ2-1; CDR3 DNA: TGTGCCAGCAGCTTAGCGACCCACCCCTACAATGAGCAGTTCTTC; CDR3 protein: CASSLATHPYNEQFF
V gene: TRBV27; clone size: many; D gene: .; J gene: TRBJ1-2; CDR3 DNA: TGTGCCAGCAGTTTCCGATTCAGGGAGTCTTATGGCTACACCTTC; CDR3 protein: CASSFRFRESYGYTF
V gene: TRBV5-1; clone size: few; D gene: .; J gene: TRBJ2-7; CDR3 DNA: TGCGCCAGCAGCTTGGGGGACGGGCCCTACTACGAGCAGTACTTC; CDR3 protein: CASSLGDGPYYEQYF
V gene: TRBV9; clone size: many; D gene: .; J gene: TRBJ2-2; CDR3 DNA: TGTGCCAGCAGCGCCCCGATCCAGGGCGGGGAGCTGTTTTTT; CDR3 protein: CASSAPIQGGELFF
V gene: TRBV29-1; clone size: many; D gene: TRBD1; J gene: TRBJ2-3; CDR3 DNA: TGCAGCGTTGATGACAGGGGACTCACAGATACGCAGTATTTT; CDR3 protein: CSVDDRGLTDTQYF
V gene: TRBV5-1; clone size: many; D gene: .; J gene: TRBJ1-1; CDR3 DNA: TGCGCCAGCAGGGGACTACAGGGATACACTGAAGCTTTCTTT; CDR3 protein: CASRGLQGYTEAFF
V gene: TRBV4-3; clone size: few; D gene: .; J gene: TRBJ1-5; CDR3 DNA: TGCGCCAGCAGCCAAGAAATCCAGTTCAATCAGCCCCAGCATTTT; CDR3 protein: CASSQEIQFNQPQHF
V gene: TRBV6-5; clone size: many; D gene: .; J gene: TRBJ1-1; CDR3 DNA: TGTGCCAGCAGTTATCCGGGCTTAAAAACTGAAGCTTTCTTT; CDR3 protein: CASSYPGLKTEAFF
V gene: TRBV10-3; clone size: .; D gene: TRBD2; J gene: TRBJ2-6; CDR3 DNA: TGTGCCAGGCGGGAGTCTGGGGCCAACGTCCTGACTTTC; CDR3 protein: CARRESGANVLTF
V gene: TRBV5-6; clone size: many; D gene: .; J gene: TRBJ2-1; CDR3 DNA: TGTGCCAGCAGCTTGGATGTTTACGGAGACAATGAGCAGTTCTTC; CDR3 protein: CASSLDVYGDNEQFF
V gene: TRBV11-1; clone size: few; D gene: .; J gene: TRBJ1-6; CDR3 DNA: TGTGCCAGCAGAAGCCCCGGGTCGAGCCCCGGTAATAATTCACCCCTCCACTTT; CDR3 protein: CASRSPGSSPGNNSPLHF
V gene: TRBV18; clone size: .; D gene: .; J gene: TRBJ1-5; CDR3 DNA: TGTGCCAGCTCACCGGCGGGGGCCGTTCAGCCCCAGCATTTT; CDR3 protein: CASSPAGAVQPQHF
V gene: TRBV4-3; clone size: many; D gene: .; J gene: TRBJ2-7; CDR3 DNA: TGCGCCAGCAGCCAGGAACAGGGATTCTCCTACGAGCAGTACTTC; CDR3 protein: CASSQEQGFSYEQYF
V gene: TRBV7-3; clone size: few; D gene: .; J gene: TRBJ2-3; CDR3 DNA: TGTGCCAGCAGCTTATATACGACGGGAGATACGCAGTATTTT; CDR3 protein: CASSLYTTGDTQYF
V gene: TRBV11-2; clone size: many; D gene: TRBD2; J gene: TRBJ2-1; CDR3 DNA: TGTGCCAGCAGTCAACTAGCGGGAACGGACGACCTCGGGCAGTTCTTC; CDR3 protein: CASSQLAGTDDLGQFF
V gene: TRBV4-1; clone size: many; D gene: .; J gene: TRBJ2-1; CDR3 DNA: TGCGCCAGCAGCCAACGACAGTTCTTC; CDR3 protein: CASSQRQFF
V gene: TRBV6-1; clone size: many; D gene: .; J gene: TRBJ2-1; CDR3 DNA: TGTGCCAGCAGTGACAGGTGGTCGGCAGATGAGCAGTTCTTC; CDR3 protein: CASSDRWSADEQFF
V gene: TRBV5-1; clone size: many; D gene: .; J gene: TRBJ1-6; CDR3 DNA: TGCGCCAGCAGCTTGGAGGCCTCCTATAATTCACCCCTCCACTTT; CDR3 protein: CASSLEASYNSPLHF
V gene: TRBV20-1; clone size: many; D gene: .; J gene: TRBJ2-6; CDR3 DNA: TGCAGTGCTAGGGATCGGGCCTCTGGGGCCAACGTCCTGACTTTC; CDR3 protein: CSARDRASGANVLTF
V gene: TRBV12-3/TRBV12-4; clone size: many; D gene: .; J gene: TRBJ2-7; CDR3 DNA: TGTGCCAGCAGTTTAGCGCTAGGCAGCAACTACGAGCAGTACTTC; CDR3 protein: CASSLALGSNYEQYF
V gene: TRBV20-1; clone size: many; D gene: TRBD1; J gene: TRBJ1-1; CDR3 DNA: TGCAGTGCTAGAGAACAGGGGTTTAACACTGAAGCTTTCTTT; CDR3 protein: CSAREQGFNTEAFF
V gene: TRBV7-8; clone size: .; D gene: .; J gene: TRBJ2-5; CDR3 DNA: TGTGCCAGCAGCTTTATCACCCGGAGGGAGACCCAGTACTTC; CDR3 protein: CASSFITRRETQYF
V gene: TRBV28; clone size: many; D gene: .; J gene: TRBJ2-7; CDR3 DNA: TGTGCCAGCAGTTGGGGCAGTCTCTACGAGCAGTACTTC; CDR3 protein: CASSWGSLYEQYF
V gene: TRBV6-5; clone size: many; D gene: .; J gene: TRBJ2-7; CDR3 DNA: TGTGCCAGCAGTCACGCGAGGAGTTTCTACGAGCAGTACTTC; CDR3 protein: CASSHARSFYEQYF
V gene: TRBV28; clone size: .; D gene: TRBD2; J gene: TRBJ2-7; CDR3 DNA: TGTGCCAGCGGGGAGCCTGGGACTAGCGGGAGTCTCTACGAGCAGTACTTC; CDR3 protein: CASGEPGTSGSLYEQYF
V gene: TRBV6-5; clone size: many; D gene: .; J gene: TRBJ2-2; CDR3 DNA: TGTGCCAGCAGTTATTCTATACAGGGCGCCGGGGAGCTGTTTTTT; CDR3 protein: CASSYSIQGAGELFF
V gene: TRBV4-1; clone size: few; D gene: .; J gene: TRBJ1-2; CDR3 DNA: TGCGCCAGCAGCCAAGGGGGCAATGAGGGCTACACCTTC; CDR3 protein: CASSQGGNEGYTF
V gene: TRBV4-2; clone size: many; D gene: TRBD2; J gene: TRBJ2-1; CDR3 DNA: TGTGCCAGCAGCCAAGATAGCGGCGGGAGCGAGAATGAGCAGTTCTTC; CDR3 protein: CASSQDSGGSENEQFF
V gene: TRBV5-1; clone size: many; D gene: .; J gene: TRBJ2-1; CDR3 DNA: TGCGCCAGCTCGACCGGGACTTTCTACAATGAGCAGTTCTTC; CDR3 protein: CASSTGTFYNEQFF